These 23 T cell receptor beta chains were all obtained from the same sample, sequenced in a study of long-term antiretroviral therapy in people with HIV. The assay used was immunoSEQ (version v3.0), run at survey level. Using immunoSEQ multiplex PCR, the repertoire was profiled, and TCRdb retains in-frame clones only, with some absent. Of under 20,000 clones in the sample, 80% were seen once. The specimen comprised unsorted PBMCs, sampled 0.1 years before starting antiretroviral therapy. The receptor set was obtained from a man aged 18 to 30 with HIV.

The rearrangement uses TRBV5-4 and TRBJ1-6; D may be TRBD1 (5 bases). This CDR3 contains 15 residues. Germline V gene lookup returns CDR1 SGHNT and CDR2 YYREEE (reference sequence). Trimming left V 4 bases short and J 5 bases short, with 13 bases between. The CDR3 sequence is CASSPPGRNNSPLHF. Here the CDR3 DNA reads TGTGCCAGCAGCCCCCCGGGACGCAATAATTCACCCCTCCACTTT. The variable domain in full, completed from reference TRBV5-4 and TRBJ1-6, reads ETGVTQSPTHLIKTRGQQVTLRCSSQSGHNTVSWYQQALGQGPQFIFQYYREEENGRGNFPPRFSGLQFPNYSSELNVNALELDDSALYLCASSPPGRNNSPLHFGNGTRLTVT.

This clone is medium-sized in the sample. The J gene is TRBJ2-2, the V gene TRBV15; a possible D gene is TRBD2 (6 bases). Germline values: CDR1 LNHNV, CDR2 YYDKDF (reference sequence). CDR3 size: 17 residues. Trimming left V 0 bases short and J 3 bases short, with 14 bases between. The CDR3, as DNA: TGTGCCACCAGCAGAGATGGGGATGGAGGGGACACCGGGGAGCTGTTTTTT. It codes for CATSRDGDGGDTGELFF.

The chain links TRBV4-1 to TRBJ1-2; D not certain. CDR1 and CDR2 (germline): MGHRA, YSYEKL. V shed 0 bases and J shed 6 bases, with 17 bases lying between them. The CDR3 is 16 amino acids. CDR3 region: CASSQDAGRDYDGYTF. In nucleotides, the CDR3 is TGCGCCAGCAGCCAAGACGCAGGCAGAGACTATGATGGCTACACCTTC.

The chain recombines TRBV27 with TRBJ2-1; D unclear. The CDR3 has 14 residues. Trimming removed 6 bases from V and 6 bases from J, with 15 bases in between. Germline assignment: CDR1 MNHEY and CDR2 SMNVEV (reference sequence). CDR3 amino acids: CASRTQLSSNEQFF. The CDR3 region has the DNA TGTGCCAGCAGGACCCAGCTCTCGAGCAATGAGCAGTTCTTC.

The rearrangement uses TRBV7-2 and TRBJ2-7; D may be TRBD1 or TRBD2 (6 bases each). Germline V gene sequence: CDR1 SGHTA, CDR2 FQGNSA. CDR3 length: 14 residues. The V end lost 2 bases, the J end lost 6 bases, and 14 bases lay between the germline ends. CDR3 residues: CASSLKGGRTEQYF. The CDR3 DNA reads as TGTGCCAGCAGCTTAAAGGGGGGCCGGACCGAGCAGTACTTC.

In DNA form, the CDR3 reads TGTGCCACCGCGGGGAGGGGGGCCAATGAGCAGTTCTTC. Residues: CATAGRGANEQFF. The chain is built from TRBV15 and TRBJ2-1, with D maybe TRBD2 (7 bases). The V gene lost 8 bases and the J gene lost 6 bases, with 14 bases spanning the gap. The CDR3 loop spans 13 amino acids. From germline, CDR1 is LNHNV and CDR2 YYDKDF (reference sequence).

J is TRBJ2-7 and V is TRBV5-1; D may match TRBD1 or TRBD2 (6 bases each). CDR3 length: 14 residues. Deletions cut 7 bases from V and 0 bases from J, with 14 bases between. Per germline, CDR1 SGHRS and CDR2 YFSETQ. In DNA, the CDR3 is TGCGCCAGCGGCCTACCGGGGGCCTCCTACGAGCAGTACTTC. Translating it yields CASGLPGASYEQYF. Complete variable domain (other parts from reference TRBV5-1 and TRBJ2-7): KAGVTQTPRYLIKTRGQQVTLSCSPISGHRSVSWYQQTPGQGLQFLFEYFSETQRNKGNFPGRFSGRQFSNSRSEMNVSTLELGDSALYLCASGLPGASYEQYFGPGTRLTVT.

This clone was counted between two and nine times. The J gene is TRBJ2-3, the V gene TRBV2; D gene ambiguous. V lost 6 bases and J 9 bases, leaving 13 bases between the germline ends. The CDR3 has 12 amino acids. Germline values: CDR1 SNHLY, CDR2 FYNNEI. The CDR3 DNA reads as TGTGCCAGCAGCCCAGCGAGGCTGACGCAGTATTTT. Translating it yields CASSPARLTQYF.

V is TRBV11-3 and J is TRBJ2-7; D is ambiguous. This CDR3 spans 12 amino acids. CDR1 is SGHNT, CDR2 YENEEA, per germline. The germline V and J ends were trimmed by 1 base and 5 bases, with 6 bases remaining between them. The CDR3 nucleotides read TGTGCCAGCAGCTTAGGGGCACACGAGCAGTACTTC. This codes for CASSLGAHEQYF.

The V gene is TRBV28, the J gene TRBJ1-1; TRBD1 aligns across 9 bases. Per the germline V gene, CDR1 is MDHEN and CDR2 is SYDVKM. This CDR3 contains 13 residues. J lost 4 bases, V lost 6 bases, and 3 bases had no gene match. The CDR3 protein is CASSQQGATEAFF. The CDR3 nucleotides read TGTGCCAGCAGCCAACAGGGGGCCACTGAAGCTTTCTTT.

The rearrangement uses TRBV5-6 and TRBJ1-2, with a weak D call TRBD1 (5 bases). This CDR3 is built from 13 residues. Trimming stripped 5 bases from V and 4 bases from J, with 12 bases between. The germline V gene has CDR1 SGHDT and CDR2 YYEEEE. The CDR3 sequence: CASSKGTAYGYTF. DNA of the CDR3: TGTGCCAGCAGTAAAGGGACGGCCTATGGCTACACCTTC.

The genes are TRBV11-2 and TRBJ1-1, with 8 bases aligning to TRBD1. From germline, CDR1 is SGHAT and CDR2 FQNNGV. The CDR3 is 16 amino acids. The J segment lost 0 bases and the V segment lost 5 bases, leaving 8 bases of the junction unmatched. Here the CDR3 reads CASSGTAGGLNTEAFF. CDR3 nucleotides: TGTGCCAGCAGCGGGACGGCAGGGGGCCTGAACACTGAAGCTTTCTTT.

The J gene is TRBJ2-3, the V gene TRBV11-2, with D maybe TRBD2 (6 bases). The CDR3 covers 14 residues. Germline V gene sequence: CDR1 SGHAT, CDR2 FQNNGV. V was clipped by 5 bases and J by 4 bases, with 13 bases between them. In DNA form, the CDR3 reads TGTGCCAGCAGCCCACCGGGGGTAGCAGATACGCAGTATTTT. Protein sequence: CASSPPGVADTQYF.

V is TRBV28 and J is TRBJ1-5; possibly TRBD1 for D (6 bases). The CDR3 consists of 15 residues. Germline CDR1 is MDHEN and CDR2 is SYDVKM. V was cut by 2 bases and J by 3 bases, with 11 bases left in between. DNA of the CDR3: TGTGCCAGCAGTTTAGTCCAGGGGCCCAATCAGCCCCAGCATTTT. Translated: CASSLVQGPNQPQHF.

The chain carries TRBV5-1 and TRBJ1-1; D not certain. The germline V and J ends were trimmed by 3 bases and 2 bases, with 5 bases remaining between them. Germline loops: CDR1 SGHRS, CDR2 YFSETQ. The CDR3 length is 12 residues. CDR3 loop: CASSYSNTEAFF. As DNA, the CDR3 is TGCGCCAGCAGCTACAGTAACACTGAAGCTTTCTTT.

Only a few counts were recorded for this clone. This chain joins TRBV10-1 and TRBJ2-3; 9 nucleotides agree with TRBD2. Germline loops: CDR1 WNHNN, CDR2 SYGVQD (reference sequence). The J segment lost 4 bases and the V segment lost 7 bases, leaving 9 bases of the junction unmatched. The CDR3 spans 15 residues. The CDR3 region has the DNA TGCGCCAGCAAGCCCTTTAGCGGGAGCGCAGATACGCAGTATTTT. This sequence encodes CASKPFSGSADTQYF.

The CDR3 DNA reads TGTGCCAGCAGCTTTGGGGGATCAGATGGCACCTACAATGAGCAGTTCTTC. Translation gives CASSFGGSDGTYNEQFF. The chain links TRBV5-6 to TRBJ2-1, with D possibly called TRBD1 or TRBD2 (5 bases each). Trimming pared 2 bases from V and 2 bases from J, leaving 17 bases between. The germline V gene encodes CDR1 SGHDT and CDR2 YYEEEE. The CDR3 covers 17 residues.

There are a few counts of this clone. The CDR3 protein is CASSFEGGGNQPQHF. The CDR3 nucleotides are TGTGCCAGTAGTTTCGAGGGAGGAGGCAATCAGCCCCAGCATTTT. This chain links TRBV19 with TRBJ1-5, with D uncertain. Germline V lookup: CDR1 LNHDA, CDR2 SQIVND (reference sequence). Trimming pared 5 bases from V and 2 bases from J, leaving 13 bases between. This CDR3 is built from 15 residues.

CDR3 in amino acids: CASSFKNPSYEQYF. The CDR3 coding sequence is TGTGCCAGCAGCTTCAAGAATCCATCCTACGAGCAGTACTTC. The rearrangement uses TRBV13 and TRBJ2-7; D unresolved. The ends were cut back, 3 bases at V and 1 base at J, with 10 bases in the middle. The CDR3 is made up of 14 amino acids. CDR1 PRHDT and CDR2 FYEKMQ come from the germline V gene (reference sequence).

The chain joins TRBV19 to TRBJ1-3; D ambiguous. The V and J ends lost 7 bases and 1 base respectively, with 20 bases between them. Germline CDR1 LNHDA, CDR2 SQIVND (reference sequence). CDR3 length: 17 residues. The CDR3 DNA reads TGTGCCAGTACTAGTCGACTGACCCCCCTTTCTGGAAACACCATATATTTT. The encoded protein is CASTSRLTPLSGNTIYF.

The chain couples TRBV7-8 to TRBJ1-1; D unclear. This CDR3 spans 13 amino acids. Trimming shortened V by 3 bases and J by 1 base, and 6 bases separated the two germline ends. CDR1 and CDR2 (germline): SGHVS, FQNEAQ. The CDR3 is CASSFEGNTEAFF. The CDR3 DNA reads as TGTGCCAGCAGCTTTGAGGGGAACACTGAAGCTTTCTTT.

This chain connects TRBV5-5 to TRBJ2-7; TRBD1 agrees at 11 bases. Germline V gene lookup returns CDR1 SGHKS and CDR2 YYEKEE (reference sequence). J lost 0 bases, V lost 3 bases, and 11 bases had no gene match. The CDR3 is 18 amino acids. The CDR3, as DNA: TGTGCCAGCAGCTACGTTCCCCCCGGACAGGGGGCCTCCTACGAGCAGTACTTC. Translation gives CASSYVPPGQGASYEQYF. The variable domain in full, completed from reference TRBV5-5 and TRBJ2-7, reads DAGVTQSPTHLIKTRGQQVTLRCSPISGHKSVSWYQQVLGQGPQFIFQYYEKEERGRGNFPDRFSARQFPNYSSELNVNALLLGDSALYLCASSYVPPGQGASYEQYFGPGTRLTVT.

The rearrangement links TRBV10-2 to TRBJ2-1; 8 nucleotides align to TRBD1. Trimming at V came to 7 bases and at J to 3 bases, leaving 5 bases not matched to a gene. This CDR3 is built from 14 residues. CDR1 WSHSY and CDR2 SAAADI come from the germline V gene. CDR3 region: CASTTGQVYNEQFF. CDR3 sequence (DNA): TGCGCCAGCACTACGGGACAGGTCTACAATGAGCAGTTCTTC.